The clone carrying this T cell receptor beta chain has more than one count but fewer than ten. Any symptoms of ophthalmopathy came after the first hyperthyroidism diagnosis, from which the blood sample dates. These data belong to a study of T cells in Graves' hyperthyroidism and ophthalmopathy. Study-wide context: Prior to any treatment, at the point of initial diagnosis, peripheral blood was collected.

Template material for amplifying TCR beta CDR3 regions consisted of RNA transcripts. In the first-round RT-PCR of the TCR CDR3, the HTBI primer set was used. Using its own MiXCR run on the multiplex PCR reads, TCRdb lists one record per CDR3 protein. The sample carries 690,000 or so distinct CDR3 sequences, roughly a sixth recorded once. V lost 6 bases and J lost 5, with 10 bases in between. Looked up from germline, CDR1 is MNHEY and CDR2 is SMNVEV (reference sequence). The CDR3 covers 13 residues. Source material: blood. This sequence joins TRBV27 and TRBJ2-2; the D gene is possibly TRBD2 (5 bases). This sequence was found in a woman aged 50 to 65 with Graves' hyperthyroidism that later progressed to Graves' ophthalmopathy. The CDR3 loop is CASSLWETGELFF. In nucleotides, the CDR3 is TGTGCCAGCAGCTTGTGGGAGACCGGGGAGCTGTTTTTT.